This record looks at one T cell receptor beta chain sequence and its context. Its recognized antigen is unknown. Given the absence of the conserved phenylalanine or tryptophan at the CDR3 end, a read error is likely. Because the CDR3's place on the DNA is in doubt, the DNA is left out and the CDR3 is given as listed by TCRdb. The CDR3 is 12 amino acids in total, end residues counted. The sample is drawn from a study of tumor and adjacent non-tumor tissue in lung cancer (dated 2018 in TCRdb). A note on the overall study: By cancer type, the cohort comprised eleven to twelve adenocarcinoma patients, 2 squamous cell carcinoma patients and 1 small cell lung cancer patient. Ages among the approximately 15 patients ranged from about 30 to 85 years, there were approximately 10 men and 5 women, and disease was at TNM stage I to III. In total, sequencing yielded 95 million to 150 million productive TCRbeta reads, which works out to an average of around 4.2 million reads per sample. The study compared bulk TCRbeta repertoires between lung tumor tissue and matched distant non-tumor lung tissue from more than twelve lung cancer patients. A few dozen paired specimens, one tumor and one normal lung sample per patient, were profiled by TCRbeta CDR3 sequencing. General findings and caveats noted by the study authors: Because peripheral blood was not sequenced, the blood TCRbeta repertoires of the lung cancer patients in the study went unexamined. With only approximately 16 patients in the cohort, the authors noted that larger samples and more detailed clinical data are needed. TCR diversity (inverse Simpson) was significantly higher in tumor than in normal lung tissue (431.37 vs 166.20, P = 0.0075, Mann-Whitney U test). Significantly higher TCR diversity was found in younger patients, and higher tumor TCR diversity was associated with shorter overall and disease-free survival. The methods do not name the sequencing platform or mention unique molecular identifiers. In normal lung, the top 100 clones accounted for a significantly larger cumulative share of the repertoire than in tumor tissue.

RNA was isolated from bulk, unsorted tissue, and RNA quality was assessed with a NanoDrop ND-1000 and an Agilent 2100. Distant non-tumor tissue taken more than 3 cm from the tumor edge was used as the normal lung sample. Newly diagnosed lung cancer patients without prior chemotherapy who had been admitted for thoracic surgery in China between August and November 2014 were enrolled as donors. The study excluded patients who had received radiotherapy or chemotherapy before or who had another cancer at the same time. Pieces of surgical tissue measuring roughly 1-2.3 cm3 were kept in RNAlater solution and stored at -80 degrees C until use. Library preparation was by multiplex PCR. The reads were generated on an Illumina HiSeq 2500. TCRbeta libraries were constructed through three rounds of nested PCR with primers (Table S4) according to protocols modified from ARM-PCR. PCR products of 200-500 bp were gel-excised and purified with the QIAquick gel extraction kit before sequencing. On the authors' methods: Reads were cleaned using Trimmomatic, were merged into complete CDR3 sequences using FLASH, and were assigned to V(D)J germline segments using MiTCR. Clonal diversity was calculated as the inverse Simpson's index using VDJtools. A read counted as productive if the sequence was in-frame and lacked a premature stop codon. The public reads were run again by TCRdb, first through fastp at Q25 and then through MiXCR, and only productive beta chains were kept. A single entry per CDR3 protein holds the most common genes and DNA from its merged rows. The V and J calls follow TCRdb's processing rather than the paper's. The sample table shows 55,000 to 65,000 distinct CDR3 sequences, and roughly 57% are seen once. About 30% of the sample lies in the top ten.

Sequenced material: distant non-tumor lung tissue. The V gene is TRBV1 and the J gene is TRBJ2-1. TRBV1 is a pseudogene. This clonotype was obtained from a man between 65 and 79 years old with non-small cell lung cancer. The encoded CDR3 is CTSSQDDNGQFL.